This TCR beta chain was observed in a study of shared clonotypes between healthy human individuals. In the case of this clone: Its antigen remains unidentified. This CDR3 is also generated by other DNA sequences in the sample.

Using immunoSEQ multiplex PCR, the repertoire was profiled, and TCRdb retains in-frame clones only, with some absent. The profile shows roughly 2,000,000 clones, about 95% of them singletons. Findings of the study overall: Relative to their counterparts shared across all four donors, non-shared clonotypes exhibited diminished generation probabilities. Memory subsets generally showed smaller estimated richness than naive subsets did.

Naive CD8 cells lacked CD45RO and underwent positive selection for CCR7, leaving out terminally differentiated effector memory CD45RA+ cells. Every one of the donors was a Caucasian adult that lived in Nashville, Tennessee. This CDR3 has 13 residues. Deletions cut 3 bases from V and 3 bases from J, with 9 bases between. In germline, CDR1 is SGHTA, CDR2 FQGNSA. This sequence originates from a man aged 18 to 30 in good health. The chain joins TRBV7-2 to TRBJ2-7; D tentatively fits TRBD1 or TRBD2 (6 bases each). The material sequenced was naive CD8+ T cells sorted from blood. The CDR3 nucleotides are TGTGCCAGCAGCTTGGGGGGCGGCTACGAGCAGTACTTC. It translates to CASSLGGGYEQYF.